The clone carrying this T cell receptor beta chain was counted once. Its antigen is undetermined. A read error is possible here, since a much larger clone lies one base away. These data belong to a study of T cells in Graves' hyperthyroidism and ophthalmopathy. General study points: Most clonotypes expanded in the thyroid (above 0.001) were also present in blood. A model of 13 V-J pairs discriminated ophthalmopathy from stable hyperthyroidism.

This CDR3 has 15 residues. The germline V gene has CDR1 SGHAT and CDR2 FQDESV (reference sequence). The V and J ends lost 5 bases and 0 bases respectively, with 14 bases between them. Uncontrolled infections, other autoimmune diseases, pregnancy or lactation led to exclusion of patients. Based on clinical symptoms, serum thyroxine and TRAb, thyroid ultrasound and orbital computed tomography, diagnoses were reached. Researchers amplified the TCR beta CDR3 regions from RNA transcripts. RT-PCR in the first round (using the HTBI primer set) targeted the TCR CDR3. TCRdb called the multiplex PCR reads again in MiXCR, with one record for every CDR3 protein. This table has around 580,000 distinct CDR3 sequences, under 60% appearing once.

This sequence was found in a woman in her late teens or twenties with Graves' hyperthyroidism. Sequencing was carried out using peripheral blood or thyroid tissue (not recorded which). V is TRBV11-1 and J is TRBJ2-7, with D tentatively TRBD1 (6 bases). The CDR3, as DNA: TGTGCCAGCAGCGCCAGACAGGCCCTCTCCTACGAGCAGTACTTC. Protein: CASSARQALSYEQYF.